This is a list of T cell receptor beta chains from one sample in a study of post-analysis software for immune sequencing data. TCRdb analysed the PCR reads with MiXCR anew, one entry per CDR3 protein. Of roughly 800,000 distinct CDR3 sequences listed, 25% to 30% are singletons. The sequencing input was blood. The receptors originated from a girl aged 5-17 years with multiple sclerosis. CDR3s include the opening cysteine and the closing phenylalanine or tryptophan. Fields, in order: clone size, D gene, V gene, J gene, CDR3 DNA, CDR3 protein. The D gene is left open where the match is weak. Not every row has a clone size; where given, it reads once, few, many or a size class.

clone_size: few; d_call: .; v_call: TRBV6-5; j_call: TRBJ1-2; cdr3_nt: TGTGCCAGCAGTTACGGACGGGCCACGCATCACACCTTC; cdr3_aa: CASSYGRATHHTF
clone_size: .; d_call: .; v_call: TRBV29-1; j_call: TRBJ1-1; cdr3_nt: TGCAGCGTTGCTCTCGGGGGGGCCTCTGAAGCTTTCTTT; cdr3_aa: CSVALGGASEAFF
clone_size: many; d_call: TRBD2; v_call: TRBV29-1; j_call: TRBJ2-3; cdr3_nt: TGCAGCGCCGGACTAGCGGGAGGGCTAGATACGCAGTATTTT; cdr3_aa: CSAGLAGGLDTQYF
clone_size: .; d_call: .; v_call: TRBV20-1; j_call: TRBJ2-2; cdr3_nt: TGCAGTGCTAGGGGGGGGGCAGGATCGAACACCGGGGAGCTGTTTTTT; cdr3_aa: CSARGGAGSNTGELFF
clone_size: .; d_call: .; v_call: TRBV5-1; j_call: TRBJ1-6; cdr3_nt: TGCGCCAGCAGCTTGGGGGTTCCAGGTTCACCCCTCCACTTT; cdr3_aa: CASSLGVPGSPLHF
clone_size: .; d_call: TRBD1; v_call: TRBV4-1; j_call: TRBJ2-2; cdr3_nt: TGCGCCAGCAGCCAATCCGGACAGGCCACCGGGGAGCTGTTTTTT; cdr3_aa: CASSQSGQATGELFF
clone_size: .; d_call: .; v_call: TRBV6-6; j_call: TRBJ2-7; cdr3_nt: TGTGCCAGCAGTTCCCCGGACGGCAGCGAGCAGTACTTC; cdr3_aa: CASSSPDGSEQYF
clone_size: .; d_call: .; v_call: TRBV7-2; j_call: TRBJ2-5; cdr3_nt: TGTGCCAGCAGCTTAGGGACTCGGCCCCAAGAGACCCAGTACTTC; cdr3_aa: CASSLGTRPQETQYF
clone_size: .; d_call: .; v_call: TRBV29-1; j_call: TRBJ1-2; cdr3_nt: TGCAGCGTGGTGTCCCTCTATGGCTACACCTTC; cdr3_aa: CSVVSLYGYTF
clone_size: .; d_call: .; v_call: TRBV4-3; j_call: TRBJ2-1; cdr3_nt: TGCGCCAGCAGCCAAGTTCCGCTAGTATATCCCAGTGAGCAGTTCTTC; cdr3_aa: CASSQVPLVYPSEQFF
clone_size: .; d_call: .; v_call: TRBV2; j_call: TRBJ1-2; cdr3_nt: TGTGCCAGCAGTGAAGTTCGGACCCTGAATATCTTTGGCTACACCTTC; cdr3_aa: CASSEVRTLNIFGYTF
clone_size: once; d_call: .; v_call: TRBV6-5; j_call: TRBJ2-1; cdr3_nt: TGTGCCAGAAGTCCACCGGGCCAACAGGCCTACAATGAGCAGTTCTTC; cdr3_aa: CARSPPGQQAYNEQFF
clone_size: few; d_call: .; v_call: TRBV12-3/TRBV12-4; j_call: TRBJ2-4; cdr3_nt: TGTGCCAGCAGTTACAGGGGAGGTAAAAACATTCAGTACTTC; cdr3_aa: CASSYRGGKNIQYF
clone_size: .; d_call: .; v_call: TRBV7-2; j_call: TRBJ2-3; cdr3_nt: TGTGCCAGCAGCGTTGCAGGGGGGCTGATCACAGATACGCAGTATTTT; cdr3_aa: CASSVAGGLITDTQYF
clone_size: few; d_call: .; v_call: TRBV13; j_call: TRBJ1-6; cdr3_nt: TGTGCCAGCAGCATAGGGACCGCTTCACCCCTCCACTTT; cdr3_aa: CASSIGTASPLHF
clone_size: .; d_call: TRBD2; v_call: TRBV7-2; j_call: TRBJ2-7; cdr3_nt: TGTGCCAGCAGCTTAGACCTAGCGGCGAGGGGCGAGCAGTACTTC; cdr3_aa: CASSLDLAARGEQYF
clone_size: few; d_call: TRBD1; v_call: TRBV24-1; j_call: TRBJ2-1; cdr3_nt: TGTGCCACCCGGCCTGGGGGGACAGGGTACAATGAGCAGTTCTTC; cdr3_aa: CATRPGGTGYNEQFF
clone_size: .; d_call: .; v_call: TRBV4-1; j_call: TRBJ1-4; cdr3_nt: TGCGCCAGCAGCCAAGAAGGCATGAGGACCGCGGGTGAAAAACGGTTTTTT; cdr3_aa: CASSQEGMRTAGEKRFF
clone_size: .; d_call: .; v_call: TRBV29-1; j_call: TRBJ2-2; cdr3_nt: TGCAGCGTTGGGGCCCTCGCCGGGGAGCTGTTTTTT; cdr3_aa: CSVGALAGELFF
clone_size: .; d_call: .; v_call: TRBV12-5; j_call: TRBJ2-3; cdr3_nt: TGTGCTAGTGGTTTGAGGGCCACGCAGTATTTT; cdr3_aa: CASGLRATQYF
clone_size: .; d_call: .; v_call: TRBV5-1; j_call: TRBJ2-1; cdr3_nt: TGCGCCAGCAGCTCGTGGACCCCCCCCGATGAGCAGTTCTTC; cdr3_aa: CASSSWTPPDEQFF
clone_size: .; d_call: .; v_call: TRBV25-1; j_call: TRBJ2-7; cdr3_nt: TGTGCCAGCAGTGTAACCGGGACGGAGAAGTACGGGCAGTACTTC; cdr3_aa: CASSVTGTEKYGQYF
clone_size: .; d_call: .; v_call: TRBV29-1; j_call: TRBJ2-7; cdr3_nt: TGCAGCGCTGAGGGACACCTTGGATACGAGCAGTACTTC; cdr3_aa: CSAEGHLGYEQYF
clone_size: few; d_call: TRBD2; v_call: TRBV7-2; j_call: TRBJ2-5; cdr3_nt: TGTGCCAGCAGCTCTAGCGGGAGAAGGGAGACCCAGTACTTC; cdr3_aa: CASSSSGRRETQYF
clone_size: .; d_call: .; v_call: TRBV6-2/TRBV6-3; j_call: TRBJ2-1; cdr3_nt: TGTGCCAGCAGCTCTCCCCCCCCTTCCCCCTACAATAAGCAGTTCTTC; cdr3_aa: CASSSPPPSPYNKQFF
clone_size: many; d_call: .; v_call: TRBV7-9; j_call: TRBJ2-3; cdr3_nt: TGTGCCAGCAGCTTAGCGTCGGGGACCACAGATACGCAGTATTTT; cdr3_aa: CASSLASGTTDTQYF
clone_size: .; d_call: .; v_call: TRBV5-5; j_call: TRBJ1-1; cdr3_nt: TGTGCCAGCAGCTCTTACTTCAGTGAAGCTTTCTTT; cdr3_aa: CASSSYFSEAFF
clone_size: .; d_call: TRBD2; v_call: TRBV3-1; j_call: TRBJ2-5; cdr3_nt: TGTGCCAGCGGGCTCCTTGGTGCTAGCGGGGGACAAGAGACCCAGTACTTC; cdr3_aa: CASGLLGASGGQETQYF
clone_size: .; d_call: TRBD1; v_call: TRBV10-2; j_call: TRBJ1-5; cdr3_nt: TGCGCCAGCAGTGAAGGGGGCTTTCAGCCCCAGCATTTT; cdr3_aa: CASSEGGFQPQHF
clone_size: .; d_call: .; v_call: TRBV27; j_call: TRBJ2-7; cdr3_nt: TGTGCCAGCAGTCCTGACAGAGGGAGGTCCGAGCAGTACTTC; cdr3_aa: CASSPDRGRSEQYF
clone_size: .; d_call: TRBD2; v_call: TRBV7-9; j_call: TRBJ2-3; cdr3_nt: TGTGCCAGCAGCCAGAGGCGGGAGCGGGATACGCAGTATTTT; cdr3_aa: CASSQRRERDTQYF
clone_size: .; d_call: .; v_call: TRBV20-1; j_call: TRBJ1-5; cdr3_nt: TGCAGTGTCATCTCAGGGGAGGGTCAGCCCCAGCATTTT; cdr3_aa: CSVISGEGQPQHF
clone_size: few; d_call: .; v_call: TRBV29-1; j_call: TRBJ1-2; cdr3_nt: TGCAGCGTTGGGGATTCTAAGGGCTACACCTTC; cdr3_aa: CSVGDSKGYTF
clone_size: .; d_call: .; v_call: TRBV20-1; j_call: TRBJ2-1; cdr3_nt: TGCAGTGCTAAAGGCAGTTCGAATGAGCAGTTCTTC; cdr3_aa: CSAKGSSNEQFF
clone_size: .; d_call: TRBD1; v_call: TRBV2; j_call: TRBJ2-5; cdr3_nt: TGTGCCAACAGCGGGCCGGGACAGGAGTACTTC; cdr3_aa: CANSGPGQEYF
clone_size: .; d_call: TRBD1; v_call: TRBV18; j_call: TRBJ2-5; cdr3_nt: TGTGCCAGCTCACCACAACAGGGGAAAGAGACCCAGTACTTC; cdr3_aa: CASSPQQGKETQYF
clone_size: few; d_call: TRBD2; v_call: TRBV2; j_call: TRBJ2-7; cdr3_nt: TGTGCCAGCCGCCCTAGAGCGGGAGGGCTTGGTGTCTACGAGCAGTACTTC; cdr3_aa: CASRPRAGGLGVYEQYF
clone_size: few; d_call: .; v_call: TRBV9; j_call: TRBJ2-3; cdr3_nt: TGTGCCAGCAGCGTACCTAGCTCCGGGTGGGGCGGGGACACAGATACGCAGTATTTT; cdr3_aa: CASSVPSSGWGGDTDTQYF
clone_size: .; d_call: TRBD1; v_call: TRBV10-2; j_call: TRBJ2-5; cdr3_nt: TGCGCCAGCGGCCAAACAGGGGGCCTCCTTGGGAGGGAGCAGTACTTC; cdr3_aa: CASGQTGGLLGREQYF
clone_size: .; d_call: .; v_call: TRBV20-1; j_call: TRBJ2-7; cdr3_nt: TGCAGTGCTTTCCTACCCAACGGGGACCCTCCCTACGAGCAGTACTTC; cdr3_aa: CSAFLPNGDPPYEQYF
clone_size: .; d_call: TRBD2; v_call: TRBV7-9; j_call: TRBJ2-7; cdr3_nt: TGTGCCAGCAGCCCCAGGGATGGAGGGAGGGACTTCTACGAGCAGTACTTC; cdr3_aa: CASSPRDGGRDFYEQYF
clone_size: few; d_call: .; v_call: TRBV7-8; j_call: TRBJ2-2; cdr3_nt: TGTGCCAGCAGAACTAACACCGGGGAGCTGTTTTTT; cdr3_aa: CASRTNTGELFF
clone_size: .; d_call: .; v_call: TRBV15; j_call: TRBJ1-6; cdr3_nt: TGTGCCACCAGTAGCTCCAGGAGCTCCTATAATTCACCCCTCCACTTT; cdr3_aa: CATSSSRSSYNSPLHF
clone_size: .; d_call: .; v_call: TRBV10-3; j_call: TRBJ2-1; cdr3_nt: TGTGCCATCAGTCACGACGGGAGCTCCTACAATGAGCAGTTCTTC; cdr3_aa: CAISHDGSSYNEQFF
clone_size: few; d_call: .; v_call: TRBV20-1; j_call: TRBJ1-2; cdr3_nt: TGCAGTGCTAAACAGGGATCCAGCTATGGCTACACCTTC; cdr3_aa: CSAKQGSSYGYTF
clone_size: .; d_call: .; v_call: TRBV20-1; j_call: TRBJ1-2; cdr3_nt: TGCAGTGCTACGGGGGGGCATTCGTCTAACTATGGCTACACCTTC; cdr3_aa: CSATGGHSSNYGYTF
clone_size: .; d_call: TRBD2; v_call: TRBV27; j_call: TRBJ2-7; cdr3_nt: TGTGCCAGCAGGCCACTAGCGGGGTCCTACAATGAGCAGTACTTC; cdr3_aa: CASRPLAGSYNEQYF
clone_size: many; d_call: .; v_call: TRBV29-1; j_call: TRBJ2-5; cdr3_nt: TGCAGCGTTCGCGACCAAGAGACCCAGTACTTC; cdr3_aa: CSVRDQETQYF
clone_size: .; d_call: .; v_call: TRBV28; j_call: TRBJ1-1; cdr3_nt: TGTGCCAGCAGCCCCGCGGGCTATGGCACTGAAGCTTTCTTT; cdr3_aa: CASSPAGYGTEAFF
clone_size: .; d_call: .; v_call: TRBV14; j_call: TRBJ1-4; cdr3_nt: TGTGCCAGCAGCCAAAAAAGGGCAGTGAGTGAAAAACTGTTTTTT; cdr3_aa: CASSQKRAVSEKLFF
clone_size: .; d_call: TRBD1; v_call: TRBV10-3; j_call: TRBJ2-5; cdr3_nt: TGTGCCATGGCCGTGGGACAGGGGGGGCCCTACGGGCAGTACTTC; cdr3_aa: CAMAVGQGGPYGQYF
clone_size: .; d_call: .; v_call: TRBV10-3; j_call: TRBJ1-5; cdr3_nt: TGTGCCATCAGTGAGTCCCAGGGTAATCAGCCCCAGCATTTT; cdr3_aa: CAISESQGNQPQHF
clone_size: .; d_call: .; v_call: TRBV7-6; j_call: TRBJ2-3; cdr3_nt: TGTGCCAGCAGCCCGACAAAGAGGGTTTCCGATACGCAGTATTTT; cdr3_aa: CASSPTKRVSDTQYF
clone_size: few; d_call: TRBD2; v_call: TRBV12-3/TRBV12-4; j_call: TRBJ2-3; cdr3_nt: TGTGCCAGCAGCCCGGCTAGAGTGTGGGGGGGTACGCAGTATTTT; cdr3_aa: CASSPARVWGGTQYF